This T cell receptor (beta chain) was found in a study of T cell repertoires in cytomegalovirus infection. Turning to the study itself: Indications came from public TCR beta signatures; they pointed to CMV infection and to a matching HLA type.

Whole-study results and caveats: Cumulative frequency of public TCR beta families picked out carriers of CMV plus the relevant HLA. What dominated the ex vivo response were HLA-C-restricted CMV-specific TCR beta clonotypes.

TCRdb called the reads again in MiXCR, with one record for every CDR3 protein. The table includes 200,000 to 250,000 distinct CDR3 sequences, about 23% detected once. Points on this clonotype: Its antigen is not known. Germline and junction disagree at one end, which may indicate a read error.

This CDR3 has 13 residues. In germline, CDR1 is MGHRA, CDR2 YSYEKL. The receptor's source is a human donor in good health (CMV status not recorded). Some clones in this sample may be carry-over from other donors' samples. Input material: CD8+ T cells from PBMCs. The rearrangement links TRBV4-1 to TRBJ2-1; 7 bases align to TRBD1. The CDR3 spells CDSSHVQGDEQFF. The CDR3 region has the DNA TGCGACAGCAGCCATGTTCAGGGGGATGAGCAGTTCTTC.